This TCR beta chain came from a study of blood T cell repertoires in COVID-19. Study details: From the United States, Italy and Spain came samples of acute and convalescent COVID-19. Sources were T cells, B-cell-depleted T cells, or PBMCs; the material itself was cDNA or gDNA.

Methods used by the authors: Using reference gene primer amplification, nucleated cell counts were estimated. Sequencing was performed with immunoSEQ multiplex PCR; in TCRdb, only in-frame clones are kept and a portion is missing. V and J calls and clone size are copied from that table; D and trimming were computed from the DNA. This table has about 190,000 clones, over 70% appearing once. The germline CDR1 and CDR2 sequences are MNHNS and SASEGT. Trimming removed 0 bases at V and 2 bases at J, with 7 bases between. The CDR3 sequence is 14 residues long. Sequenced sample: peripheral blood. The sequence was collected from a man aged 60 to 69 with acute or convalescent COVID-19. The rearrangement joins TRBV6-1 to TRBJ1-2; no clear D gene. The DNA of the CDR3 is TGTGCCAGCAGTGAAGCGGGAGGGAACTATGGCTACACCTTC. Protein sequence: CASSEAGGNYGYTF.